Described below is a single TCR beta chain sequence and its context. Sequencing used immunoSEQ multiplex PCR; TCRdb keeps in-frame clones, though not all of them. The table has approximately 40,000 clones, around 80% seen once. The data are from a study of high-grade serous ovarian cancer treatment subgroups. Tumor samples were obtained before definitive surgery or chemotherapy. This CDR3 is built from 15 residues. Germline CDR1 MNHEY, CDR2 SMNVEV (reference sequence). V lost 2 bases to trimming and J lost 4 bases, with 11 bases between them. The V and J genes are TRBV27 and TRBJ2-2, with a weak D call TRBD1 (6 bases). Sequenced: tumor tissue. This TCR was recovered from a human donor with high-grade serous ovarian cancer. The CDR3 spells CASSLDRTVTGELFF. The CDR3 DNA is TGTGCCAGCAGTTTAGATCGGACAGTCACCGGGGAGCTGTTTTTT.